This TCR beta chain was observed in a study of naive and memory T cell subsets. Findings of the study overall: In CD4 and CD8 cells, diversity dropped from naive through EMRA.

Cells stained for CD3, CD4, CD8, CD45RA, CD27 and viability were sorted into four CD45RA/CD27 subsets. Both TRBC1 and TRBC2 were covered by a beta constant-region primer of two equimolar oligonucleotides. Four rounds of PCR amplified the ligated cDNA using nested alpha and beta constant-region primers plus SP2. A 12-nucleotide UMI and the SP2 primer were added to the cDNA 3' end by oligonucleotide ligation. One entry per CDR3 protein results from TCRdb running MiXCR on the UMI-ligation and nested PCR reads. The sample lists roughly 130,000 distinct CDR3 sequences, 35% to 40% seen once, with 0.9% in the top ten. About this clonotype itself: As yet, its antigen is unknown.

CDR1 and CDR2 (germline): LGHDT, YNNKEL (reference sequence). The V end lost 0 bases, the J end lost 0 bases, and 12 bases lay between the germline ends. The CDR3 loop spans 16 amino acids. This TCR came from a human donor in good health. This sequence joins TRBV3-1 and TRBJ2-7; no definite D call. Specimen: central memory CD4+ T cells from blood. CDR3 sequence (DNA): TGTGCCAGCAGCCAAGAGCTCGGACCGAACTCCTACGAGCAGTACTTC. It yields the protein CASSQELGPNSYEQYF.